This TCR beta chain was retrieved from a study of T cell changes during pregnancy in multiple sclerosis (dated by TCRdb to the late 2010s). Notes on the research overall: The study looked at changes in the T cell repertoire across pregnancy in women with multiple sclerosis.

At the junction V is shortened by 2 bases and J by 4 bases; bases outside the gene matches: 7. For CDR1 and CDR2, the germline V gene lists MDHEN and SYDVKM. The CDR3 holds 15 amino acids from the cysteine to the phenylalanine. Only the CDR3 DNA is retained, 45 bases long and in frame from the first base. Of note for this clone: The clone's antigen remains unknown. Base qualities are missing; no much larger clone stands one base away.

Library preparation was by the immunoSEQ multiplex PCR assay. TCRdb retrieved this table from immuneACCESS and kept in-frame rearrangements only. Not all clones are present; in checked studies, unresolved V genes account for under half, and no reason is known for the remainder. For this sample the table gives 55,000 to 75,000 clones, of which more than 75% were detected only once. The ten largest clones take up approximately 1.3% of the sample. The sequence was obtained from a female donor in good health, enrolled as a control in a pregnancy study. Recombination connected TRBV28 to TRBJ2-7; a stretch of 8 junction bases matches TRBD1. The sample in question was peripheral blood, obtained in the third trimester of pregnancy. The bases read TGTGCCAGCAGTTTACCCGGACAGGGTAGATACGAGCAGTACTTC. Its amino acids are CASSLPGQGRYEQYF.